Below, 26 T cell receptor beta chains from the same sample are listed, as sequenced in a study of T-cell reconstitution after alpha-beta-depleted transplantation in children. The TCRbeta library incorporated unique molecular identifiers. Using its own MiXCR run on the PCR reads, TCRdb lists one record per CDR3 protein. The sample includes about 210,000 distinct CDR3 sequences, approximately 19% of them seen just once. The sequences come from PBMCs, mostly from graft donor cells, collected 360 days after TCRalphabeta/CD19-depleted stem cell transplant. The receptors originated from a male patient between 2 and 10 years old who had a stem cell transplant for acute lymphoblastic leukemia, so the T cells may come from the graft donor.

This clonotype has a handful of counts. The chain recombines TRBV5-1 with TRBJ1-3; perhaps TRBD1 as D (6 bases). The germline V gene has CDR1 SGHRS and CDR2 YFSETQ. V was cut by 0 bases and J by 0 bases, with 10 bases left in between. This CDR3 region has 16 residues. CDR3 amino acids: CASSLGGRFSGNTIYF. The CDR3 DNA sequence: TGCGCCAGCAGCTTGGGGGGGCGTTTCTCTGGAAACACCATATATTTT.

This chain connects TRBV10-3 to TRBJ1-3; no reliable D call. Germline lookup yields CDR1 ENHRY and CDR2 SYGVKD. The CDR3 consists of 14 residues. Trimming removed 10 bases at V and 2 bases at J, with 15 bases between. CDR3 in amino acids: CATSPEQPGNTIYF. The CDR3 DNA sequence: TGTGCCACCTCTCCGGAGCAGCCTGGAAACACCATATATTTT.

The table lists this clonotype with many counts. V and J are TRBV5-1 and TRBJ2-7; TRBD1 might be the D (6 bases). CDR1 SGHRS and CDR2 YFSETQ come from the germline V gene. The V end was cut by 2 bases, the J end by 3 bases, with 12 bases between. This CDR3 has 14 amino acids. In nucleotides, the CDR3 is TGCGCCAGCAGCTTTAATGACAGGCTCTACGAGCAGTACTTC. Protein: CASSFNDRLYEQYF.

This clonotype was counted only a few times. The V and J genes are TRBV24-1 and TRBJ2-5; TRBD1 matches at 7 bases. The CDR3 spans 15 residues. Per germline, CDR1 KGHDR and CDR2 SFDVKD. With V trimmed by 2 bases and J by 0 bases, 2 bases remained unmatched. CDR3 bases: TGTGCCACCAGTGATTCGACAGGGAACCAAGAGACCCAGTACTTC. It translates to CATSDSTGNQETQYF.

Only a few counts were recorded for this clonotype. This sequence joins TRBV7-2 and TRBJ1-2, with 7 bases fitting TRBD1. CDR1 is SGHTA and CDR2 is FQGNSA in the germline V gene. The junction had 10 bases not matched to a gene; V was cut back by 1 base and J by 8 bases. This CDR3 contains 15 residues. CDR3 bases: TGTGCCAGCAGCTTAGGACCGACAGGGCAAAAGGGCTACACCTTC. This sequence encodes CASSLGPTGQKGYTF. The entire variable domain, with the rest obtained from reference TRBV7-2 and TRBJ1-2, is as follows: GAGVSQSPSNKVTEKGKDVELRCDPISGHTALYWYRQSLGQGLEFLIYFQGNSAPDKSGLPSDRFSAERTGGSVSTLTIQRTQQEDSAVYLCASSLGPTGQKGYTFGSGTRLTVV.

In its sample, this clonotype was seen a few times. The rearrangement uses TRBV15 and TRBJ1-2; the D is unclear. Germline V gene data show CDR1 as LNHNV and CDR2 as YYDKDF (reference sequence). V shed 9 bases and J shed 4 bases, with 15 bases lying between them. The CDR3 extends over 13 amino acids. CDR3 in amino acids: CATDLAGSYGYTF. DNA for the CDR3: TGTGCCACTGATTTAGCCGGGTCCTATGGCTACACCTTC.

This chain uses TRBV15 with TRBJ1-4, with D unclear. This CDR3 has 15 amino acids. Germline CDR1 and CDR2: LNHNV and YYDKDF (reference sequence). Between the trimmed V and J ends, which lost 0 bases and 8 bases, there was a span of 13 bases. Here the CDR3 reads CATSRDGSFAEKLFF. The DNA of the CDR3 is TGTGCCACCAGCAGAGATGGCAGTTTCGCAGAAAAACTGTTTTTT.

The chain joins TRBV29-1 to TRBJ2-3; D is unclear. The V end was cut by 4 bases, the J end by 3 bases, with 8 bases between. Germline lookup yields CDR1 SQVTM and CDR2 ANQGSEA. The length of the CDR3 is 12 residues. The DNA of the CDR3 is TGCAGCGTTGTCCCCGGTACAGATACGCAGTATTTT. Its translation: CSVVPGTDTQYF.

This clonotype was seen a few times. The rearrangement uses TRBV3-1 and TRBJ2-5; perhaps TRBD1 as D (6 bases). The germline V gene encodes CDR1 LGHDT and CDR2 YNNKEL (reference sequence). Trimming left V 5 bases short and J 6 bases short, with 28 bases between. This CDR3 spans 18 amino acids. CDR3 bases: TGTGCCAGCAGCGGGGGCGGTCTCCTAGAGGCTTATGGGAAGACCCAGTACTTC. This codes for CASSGGGLLEAYGKTQYF.

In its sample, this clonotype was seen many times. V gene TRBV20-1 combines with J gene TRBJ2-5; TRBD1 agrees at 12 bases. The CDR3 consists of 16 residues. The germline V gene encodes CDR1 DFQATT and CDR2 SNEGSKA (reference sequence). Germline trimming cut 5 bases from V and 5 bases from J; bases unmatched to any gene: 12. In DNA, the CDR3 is TGCAGTGCTTCGCCGGGACAGGGGGCTCTAGTTGAGACCCAGTACTTC. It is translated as CSASPGQGALVETQYF.

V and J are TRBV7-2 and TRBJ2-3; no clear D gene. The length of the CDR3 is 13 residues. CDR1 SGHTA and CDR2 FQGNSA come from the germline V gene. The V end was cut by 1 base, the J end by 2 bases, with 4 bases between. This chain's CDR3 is CASSLVHTDTQYF. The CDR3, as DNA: TGTGCCAGCAGCTTAGTTCACACAGATACGCAGTATTTT.

CDR3 loop: CAISPGTGRLETQYF. Here the CDR3 DNA reads TGTGCCATCAGTCCAGGAACAGGGAGGTTGGAGACCCAGTACTTC. This rearrangement joins TRBV10-3 to TRBJ2-5; possibly TRBD1 or TRBD2 for D (6 bases each). Germline loops: CDR1 ENHRY, CDR2 SYGVKD. V was shortened by 5 bases and J by 5 bases, with 18 bases between the two germline ends. CDR3 length: 15 amino acids.

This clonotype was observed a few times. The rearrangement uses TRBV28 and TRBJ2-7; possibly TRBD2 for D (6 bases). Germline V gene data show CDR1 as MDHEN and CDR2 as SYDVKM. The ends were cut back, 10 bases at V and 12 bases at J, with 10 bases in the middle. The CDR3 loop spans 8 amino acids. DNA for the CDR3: TGTGCCACCGGGGGTCGGTACTTC. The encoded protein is CATGGRYF.

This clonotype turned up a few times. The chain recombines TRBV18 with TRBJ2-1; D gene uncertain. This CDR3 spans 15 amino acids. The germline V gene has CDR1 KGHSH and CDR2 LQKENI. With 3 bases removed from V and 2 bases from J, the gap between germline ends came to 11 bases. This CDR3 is CASSPRIRTYNEQFF. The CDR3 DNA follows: TGTGCCAGCTCACCTCGTATAAGGACCTACAATGAGCAGTTCTTC.

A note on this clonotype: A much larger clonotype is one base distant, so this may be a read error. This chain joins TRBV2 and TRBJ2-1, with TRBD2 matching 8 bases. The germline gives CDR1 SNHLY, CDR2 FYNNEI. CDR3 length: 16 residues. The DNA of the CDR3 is TGTGTCAGCAGTGCTATAGGGCGGGGGGAGTCTTGGGAGCAGTTCTTC. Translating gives CVSSAIGRGESWEQFF.

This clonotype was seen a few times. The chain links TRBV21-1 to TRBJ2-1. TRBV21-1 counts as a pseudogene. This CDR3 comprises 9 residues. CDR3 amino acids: CARTNKQFF. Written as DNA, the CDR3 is TGTGCCAGGACGAACAAGCAGTTCTTC.

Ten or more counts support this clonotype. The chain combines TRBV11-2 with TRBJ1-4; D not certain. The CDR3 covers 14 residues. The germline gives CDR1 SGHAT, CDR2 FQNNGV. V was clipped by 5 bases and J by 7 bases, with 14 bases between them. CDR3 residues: CASSINMGGEKLFF. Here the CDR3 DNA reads TGTGCCAGCAGCATTAACATGGGTGGTGAAAAACTGTTTTTT.

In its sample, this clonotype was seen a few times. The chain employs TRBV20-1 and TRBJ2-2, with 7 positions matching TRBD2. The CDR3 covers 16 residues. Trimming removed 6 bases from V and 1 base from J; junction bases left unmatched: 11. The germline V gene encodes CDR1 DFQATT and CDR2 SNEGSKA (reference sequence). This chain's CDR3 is CSALLGVAGNTGELFF. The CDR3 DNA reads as TGCAGTGCCTTACTCGGGGTAGCGGGGAACACCGGGGAGCTGTTTTTT.

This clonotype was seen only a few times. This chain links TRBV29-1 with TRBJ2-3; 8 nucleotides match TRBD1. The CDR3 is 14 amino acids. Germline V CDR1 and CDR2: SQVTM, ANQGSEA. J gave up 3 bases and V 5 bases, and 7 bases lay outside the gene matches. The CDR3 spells CSVSGTGDTDTQYF. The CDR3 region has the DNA TGCAGCGTTTCGGGGACAGGCGATACAGATACGCAGTATTTT.

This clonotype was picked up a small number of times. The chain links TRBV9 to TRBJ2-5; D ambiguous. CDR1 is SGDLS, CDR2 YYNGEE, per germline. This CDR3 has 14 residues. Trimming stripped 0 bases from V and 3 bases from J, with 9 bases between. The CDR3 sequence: CASSVVSGEETQYF. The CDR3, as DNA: TGTGCCAGCAGCGTAGTGTCAGGAGAAGAGACCCAGTACTTC.

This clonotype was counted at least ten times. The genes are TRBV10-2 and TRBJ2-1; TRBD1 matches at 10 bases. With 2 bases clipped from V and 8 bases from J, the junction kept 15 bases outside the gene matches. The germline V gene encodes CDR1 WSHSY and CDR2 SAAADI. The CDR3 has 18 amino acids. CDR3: CASSEPSGGTGVIDEQFF. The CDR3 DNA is TGCGCCAGCAGTGAGCCCTCGGGCGGGACAGGGGTTATCGATGAGCAGTTCTTC.

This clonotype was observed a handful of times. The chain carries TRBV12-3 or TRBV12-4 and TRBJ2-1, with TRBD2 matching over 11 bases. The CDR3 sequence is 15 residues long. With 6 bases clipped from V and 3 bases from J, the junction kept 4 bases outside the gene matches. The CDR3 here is CASSNSGGVYNEQFF. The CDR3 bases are TGTGCCAGCAGCAATAGCGGGGGGGTCTACAATGAGCAGTTCTTC.

The CDR3 sequence is CASSLREGARTEAFF. The CDR3, as DNA: TGCGCCAGCAGCTTACGGGAAGGGGCACGCACTGAAGCTTTCTTT. The J gene is TRBJ1-1, the V gene TRBV5-1; the D gene is possibly TRBD1 (5 bases). The CDR3 is made up of 15 amino acids. The germline V gene encodes CDR1 SGHRS and CDR2 YFSETQ. Trimming cost V 2 bases and J 4 bases, with 15 bases left between them.

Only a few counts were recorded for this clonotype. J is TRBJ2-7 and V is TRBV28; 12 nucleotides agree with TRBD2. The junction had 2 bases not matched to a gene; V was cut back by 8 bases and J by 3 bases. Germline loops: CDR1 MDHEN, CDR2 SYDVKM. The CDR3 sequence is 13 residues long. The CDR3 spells CASLTSGSYEQYF. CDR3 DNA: TGTGCCAGCTTGACTAGCGGGAGCTACGAGCAGTACTTC.

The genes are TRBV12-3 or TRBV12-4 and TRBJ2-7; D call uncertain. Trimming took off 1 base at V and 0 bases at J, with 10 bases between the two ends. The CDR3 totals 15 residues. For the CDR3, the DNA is TGTGCCAGCAGTTTAGGCAGTATTAGCTCCTACGAGCAGTACTTC. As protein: CASSLGSISSYEQYF.

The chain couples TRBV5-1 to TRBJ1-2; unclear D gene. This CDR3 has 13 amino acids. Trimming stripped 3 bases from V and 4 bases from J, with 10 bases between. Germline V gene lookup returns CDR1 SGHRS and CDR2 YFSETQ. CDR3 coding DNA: TGCGCCAGCAGCTGGGAGGACGGCTATGGCTACACCTTC. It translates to CASSWEDGYGYTF.